This is a list of T cell receptor beta chains from one sample in a study of shared clonotypes between healthy human individuals. Using immunoSEQ multiplex PCR, the repertoire was profiled, and TCRdb retains in-frame clones only, with some absent. The sample includes roughly 2.5 million clones, more than 80% of them seen just once. The source material was naive CD4+ T cells sorted from blood. These receptors were obtained from a man between 18 and 29 years old in good health. Each CDR3 is given with its conserved first and last residue. Each record gives: CDR3 DNA, CDR3 protein, V gene, clone size, D gene, J gene. D genes are given only for firm matches. Size values are once, few and many counts, or a class for expanded clones, and some rows have none.

CDR3 DNA: TGTGCCAGCAGCTTAGGTGACAGGGGAGTCACCGGGGAGCTGTTTTTT
CDR3 protein: CASSLGDRGVTGELFF
V gene: TRBV7-9
clone size: .
D gene: TRBD1
J gene: TRBJ2-2

CDR3 DNA: TGCGCCAGCAGCACAGGGACTAAGACGGGAACCGGGGAGACCCAGTACTTC
CDR3 protein: CASSTGTKTGTGETQYF
V gene: TRBV5-1
clone size: .
D gene: .
J gene: TRBJ2-5

CDR3 DNA: TGTGCCAGCAGTGGTACAGGCTACGAGCAGTACTTC
CDR3 protein: CASSGTGYEQYF
V gene: TRBV2
clone size: once
D gene: .
J gene: TRBJ2-7

CDR3 DNA: TGTGCCAGCAGCTTAGGCCACGGGAGTTCCTACAATGAGCAGTTCTTC
CDR3 protein: CASSLGHGSSYNEQFF
V gene: TRBV13
clone size: once
D gene: .
J gene: TRBJ2-1

CDR3 DNA: TGTGCCAGCAGACCCTTGAGGGGGGCGCGGGGGATGAACACTGAAGCTTTCTTT
CDR3 protein: CASRPLRGARGMNTEAFF
V gene: TRBV28
clone size: .
D gene: .
J gene: TRBJ1-1

CDR3 DNA: TGTGCCATCAGTGAGTCGATTGTTTCGAGGGGTGCCAATCAGCCCCAGCATTTT
CDR3 protein: CAISESIVSRGANQPQHF
V gene: TRBV10-3
clone size: .
D gene: .
J gene: TRBJ1-5

CDR3 DNA: TGTGCCAGCTCACCAATGGCGGTCGCCACTGAAGCTTTCTTT
CDR3 protein: CASSPMAVATEAFF
V gene: TRBV18
clone size: .
D gene: .
J gene: TRBJ1-1

CDR3 DNA: TGTGCCAGTAGTATCCTCTCCGGGAGTGCGCCTAATCAGCCCCAGCATTTT
CDR3 protein: CASSILSGSAPNQPQHF
V gene: TRBV19
clone size: .
D gene: .
J gene: TRBJ1-5

CDR3 DNA: TGTGCCACCAAACCTCTAGTGACTAGCACAGATACGCAGTATTTT
CDR3 protein: CATKPLVTSTDTQYF
V gene: TRBV9
clone size: .
D gene: .
J gene: TRBJ2-3

CDR3 DNA: TGTGCCAGCAGCTCGGGACTAGCGGCCTACAATGAGCAGTTCTTC
CDR3 protein: CASSSGLAAYNEQFF
V gene: TRBV7-2
clone size: .
D gene: TRBD2
J gene: TRBJ2-1

CDR3 DNA: TGTGCCAGCAGTATACAGGGGGTGGGCAATCAGCCCCAGCATTTT
CDR3 protein: CASSIQGVGNQPQHF
V gene: TRBV5-8
clone size: .
D gene: TRBD1
J gene: TRBJ1-5

CDR3 DNA: TGTGCCAGCAGTTTAGTTGGCAGGGGGCTTGGGAGTGGCTACACCTTC
CDR3 protein: CASSLVGRGLGSGYTF
V gene: TRBV28
clone size: .
D gene: TRBD1
J gene: TRBJ1-2

CDR3 DNA: TGTGCCAGCAGTGAGGTGGGGGTCTACGAGCAGTACTTC
CDR3 protein: CASSEVGVYEQYF
V gene: TRBV2
clone size: .
D gene: .
J gene: TRBJ2-7

CDR3 DNA: TGCGCCAGCAGTGACATCGGGACCAGACAAGAGACCCAGTACTTC
CDR3 protein: CASSDIGTRQETQYF
V gene: TRBV10-1
clone size: .
D gene: .
J gene: TRBJ2-5

CDR3 DNA: TGTGCCAGCAGTGATAGACGACAGACCCAGTACTTC
CDR3 protein: CASSDRRQTQYF
V gene: TRBV2
clone size: .
D gene: .
J gene: TRBJ2-5

CDR3 DNA: TGCGCCAGCAGCCAAGCGGGTCGTGGCTACACCTTC
CDR3 protein: CASSQAGRGYTF
V gene: TRBV4-1
clone size: .
D gene: .
J gene: TRBJ1-2

CDR3 DNA: TGTGCCTGGAGTGTCGGCACAATGGGAGTAGGGTCAGATACGCAGTATTTT
CDR3 protein: CAWSVGTMGVGSDTQYF
V gene: TRBV30
clone size: .
D gene: .
J gene: TRBJ2-3

CDR3 DNA: TGTGCCAGCAGCTTCAGGGACCGGACCTACGAGCAGTACTTC
CDR3 protein: CASSFRDRTYEQYF
V gene: TRBV11-3
clone size: .
D gene: .
J gene: TRBJ2-7

CDR3 DNA: TGTGCCAGCAGGGTCAGTCAGTATGGCTACACCTTC
CDR3 protein: CASRVSQYGYTF
V gene: TRBV2
clone size: .
D gene: .
J gene: TRBJ1-2

CDR3 DNA: TGTGCCTGGAGTGTAAAGGGGGACGTCCGTGGCTACACCTTC
CDR3 protein: CAWSVKGDVRGYTF
V gene: TRBV30
clone size: .
D gene: .
J gene: TRBJ1-2

CDR3 DNA: TGTGCCAGCGGCCCGTCGTATGGGGGATCCCAAGAGACCCAGTACTTC
CDR3 protein: CASGPSYGGSQETQYF
V gene: TRBV7-9
clone size: .
D gene: .
J gene: TRBJ2-5

CDR3 DNA: TGCGCCAGCAGCTGGAAAGACAATGAGCAGTTCTTC
CDR3 protein: CASSWKDNEQFF
V gene: TRBV5-1
clone size: .
D gene: .
J gene: TRBJ2-1

CDR3 DNA: TGTGCCTGGAGTGAATCGACAGGAAACATTCAGTACTTC
CDR3 protein: CAWSESTGNIQYF
V gene: TRBV30
clone size: .
D gene: .
J gene: TRBJ2-4

CDR3 DNA: TGTGCCAGCAGCAAAGTAAAAAAGTGCAGGGGCTTTAATTCACCCCTCCACTTT
CDR3 protein: CASSKVKKCRGFNSPLHF
V gene: TRBV21-1
clone size: .
D gene: .
J gene: TRBJ1-6

CDR3 DNA: TGTGCCAGCAGCTTAGTTCCCTCGACGGTTACCGGGAGGGGCAATGAGCAGTTCTTC
CDR3 protein: CASSLVPSTVTGRGNEQFF
V gene: TRBV11-2
clone size: .
D gene: TRBD2
J gene: TRBJ2-1

CDR3 DNA: TGCAGTGCTAGCGAGAACACTGAAGCTTTCTTT
CDR3 protein: CSASENTEAFF
V gene: TRBV20-1
clone size: .
D gene: .
J gene: TRBJ1-1

CDR3 DNA: TGTGCCTGGCAAACCGGGACGCTCAATCAGCCCCAGCATTTT
CDR3 protein: CAWQTGTLNQPQHF
V gene: TRBV30
clone size: .
D gene: .
J gene: TRBJ1-5

CDR3 DNA: TGTGCCAGCAGCTTCCAACAGGGGAGTCTGCAGTATTTT
CDR3 protein: CASSFQQGSLQYF
V gene: TRBV11-3
clone size: .
D gene: TRBD1
J gene: TRBJ2-3

CDR3 DNA: TGCAGTGCTAGACCCCACGAGCAGTACTTC
CDR3 protein: CSARPHEQYF
V gene: TRBV20-1
clone size: .
D gene: .
J gene: TRBJ2-7

CDR3 DNA: TGCGCCAGCAGCCAAGATCCTCGCGCCCAAGAGACCCAGTACTTC
CDR3 protein: CASSQDPRAQETQYF
V gene: TRBV4-1
clone size: .
D gene: .
J gene: TRBJ2-5

CDR3 DNA: TGTGCCTGGAGTGTAGTAACCGGGGGCGAAAAACTGTTTTTT
CDR3 protein: CAWSVVTGGEKLFF
V gene: TRBV30
clone size: once
D gene: .
J gene: TRBJ1-4

CDR3 DNA: TGCGCCAGCAGCCAAGATTGGACCCGGGCAGATACGCAGTATTTT
CDR3 protein: CASSQDWTRADTQYF
V gene: TRBV4-3
clone size: .
D gene: .
J gene: TRBJ2-3

CDR3 DNA: TGTGCCAGCAGTGAGGTTGGTTTGTCCGGAGGCTACACCTTC
CDR3 protein: CASSEVGLSGGYTF
V gene: TRBV2
clone size: .
D gene: .
J gene: TRBJ1-2

CDR3 DNA: TGTGCCAGCCTCGGACAGCATTACGAGCAGTACTTC
CDR3 protein: CASLGQHYEQYF
V gene: TRBV5-5
clone size: .
D gene: .
J gene: TRBJ2-7

CDR3 DNA: TGTGCCTGGAGAAGACTCGACAGGTTGAACACTGAAGCTTTCTTT
CDR3 protein: CAWRRLDRLNTEAFF
V gene: TRBV30
clone size: .
D gene: .
J gene: TRBJ1-1

CDR3 DNA: TGCGCCAGCAGCCAAGAAAGGGATCAGCCCCAGCATTTT
CDR3 protein: CASSQERDQPQHF
V gene: TRBV4-3
clone size: .
D gene: .
J gene: TRBJ1-5

CDR3 DNA: TGTGCCAGCACATTCACCGGGACCCCGAAACTGTTTTTT
CDR3 protein: CASTFTGTPKLFF
V gene: TRBV5-4
clone size: once
D gene: .
J gene: TRBJ1-4

CDR3 DNA: TGTGCCAGCAGTTTACAGGGTCGCAATCAGCCCCAGCATTTT
CDR3 protein: CASSLQGRNQPQHF
V gene: TRBV28
clone size: .
D gene: .
J gene: TRBJ1-5

CDR3 DNA: TGCGCCAGCAGTGAGTCCTACACCGGGGAGCTGTTTTTT
CDR3 protein: CASSESYTGELFF
V gene: TRBV10-2
clone size: .
D gene: .
J gene: TRBJ2-2

CDR3 DNA: TGTGCCAGCACCGGACAGGGTGGGTCACCCCTCCACTTT
CDR3 protein: CASTGQGGSPLHF
V gene: TRBV2
clone size: few
D gene: TRBD1
J gene: TRBJ1-6

CDR3 DNA: TGCGCCAGCAGCTTGGTACAGGGGGGCGAGACCCAGTACTTC
CDR3 protein: CASSLVQGGETQYF
V gene: TRBV5-1
clone size: .
D gene: TRBD1
J gene: TRBJ2-5

CDR3 DNA: TGTGCCAGCAGCCTATTCACCGGGGAGCTGTTTTTT
CDR3 protein: CASSLFTGELFF
V gene: TRBV11-2
clone size: .
D gene: .
J gene: TRBJ2-2

CDR3 DNA: TGTGCCAGCAGTTTTTCTGGACTTGGAGGAAACACCATATATTTT
CDR3 protein: CASSFSGLGGNTIYF
V gene: TRBV28
clone size: .
D gene: .
J gene: TRBJ1-3

CDR3 DNA: TGTGCCAGCAGCTTAGCTCTCGACTATGGCTACACCTTC
CDR3 protein: CASSLALDYGYTF
V gene: TRBV11-2
clone size: few
D gene: .
J gene: TRBJ1-2

CDR3 DNA: TGTGCCAGCAGCCCTCTCTTAACAATCGCGGGCGGAAACACCATATATTTT
CDR3 protein: CASSPLLTIAGGNTIYF
V gene: TRBV9
clone size: .
D gene: .
J gene: TRBJ1-3

CDR3 DNA: TGTGCCAGCAGCTTAAATGAGGGCCTGGGCTACACCTTC
CDR3 protein: CASSLNEGLGYTF
V gene: TRBV7-9
clone size: .
D gene: .
J gene: TRBJ1-2

CDR3 DNA: TGTGCCAGCAGCCGCAACCGGGTAGCGGGAGCGTATGGAGAGACCCAGTACTTC
CDR3 protein: CASSRNRVAGAYGETQYF
V gene: TRBV14
clone size: .
D gene: TRBD2
J gene: TRBJ2-5

CDR3 DNA: TGTGCCTGGAGTGTAGGACTCCTGTCCTACGAGCAGTACTTC
CDR3 protein: CAWSVGLLSYEQYF
V gene: TRBV30
clone size: once
D gene: .
J gene: TRBJ2-7

CDR3 DNA: TGCGCCAGCAGTGGACAGGGGTGGAGAGATACGCAGTATTTT
CDR3 protein: CASSGQGWRDTQYF
V gene: TRBV10-1
clone size: .
D gene: TRBD1
J gene: TRBJ2-3

CDR3 DNA: TGTGCCAGTAGTATTAGACTAGCGGGGACCACAGATACGCAGTATTTT
CDR3 protein: CASSIRLAGTTDTQYF
V gene: TRBV19
clone size: .
D gene: TRBD2
J gene: TRBJ2-3

CDR3 DNA: TGTGCCAGCACTTCCTTAGGGGATCACGAGCAGTACTTC
CDR3 protein: CASTSLGDHEQYF
V gene: TRBV5-4
clone size: .
D gene: .
J gene: TRBJ2-7

CDR3 DNA: TGTGCCAGCAGTTTACCCAGGGTGGGCAATTCACCCCTCCACTTT
CDR3 protein: CASSLPRVGNSPLHF
V gene: TRBV28
clone size: .
D gene: .
J gene: TRBJ1-6

CDR3 DNA: TGCGCCAGCAGCGTCGTAGGTATGAACACTGAAGCTTTCTTT
CDR3 protein: CASSVVGMNTEAFF
V gene: TRBV5-1
clone size: .
D gene: .
J gene: TRBJ1-1

CDR3 DNA: TGTGCCTGGAGTGTACTGGCTGTGGGGTCGTATGGCTACACCTTC
CDR3 protein: CAWSVLAVGSYGYTF
V gene: TRBV30
clone size: .
D gene: .
J gene: TRBJ1-2

CDR3 DNA: TGTGCCAGCAGCTTACCCGGGACAGCTTACAATGAGCAGTTCTTC
CDR3 protein: CASSLPGTAYNEQFF
V gene: TRBV5-4
clone size: .
D gene: TRBD1
J gene: TRBJ2-1

CDR3 DNA: TGTGCCAGCAGTGGCGACAGCTCCTACGAGCAGTACTTC
CDR3 protein: CASSGDSSYEQYF
V gene: TRBV2
clone size: .
D gene: .
J gene: TRBJ2-7

CDR3 DNA: TGTGCCAGCAGAGGACTAGCGGGGTACACAGATACGCAGTATTTT
CDR3 protein: CASRGLAGYTDTQYF
V gene: TRBV6-5
clone size: .
D gene: TRBD2
J gene: TRBJ2-3

CDR3 DNA: TGTGCCAGCTCACCCCAGGGACAGGGGGCCTACGAGCAGTACTTC
CDR3 protein: CASSPQGQGAYEQYF
V gene: TRBV18
clone size: .
D gene: TRBD1
J gene: TRBJ2-7

CDR3 DNA: TGTGCCAGCAGCCTTGGGCAGGTTTACTACGAGCAGTACTTC
CDR3 protein: CASSLGQVYYEQYF
V gene: TRBV7-9
clone size: .
D gene: .
J gene: TRBJ2-7